One TCR beta chain is described in this entry. The data were obtained in a study of T-cell reconstitution after alpha-beta-depleted transplantation in children. As it was prepared, the TCRbeta library received unique molecular identifiers. Each CDR3 protein gets one entry after TCRdb re-called the PCR reads with MiXCR. The sample records hundreds of thousands of distinct CDR3 sequences, approximately 16% being singletons. Germline V gene lookup returns CDR1 SEHNR and CDR2 FQNEAQ (reference sequence). This CDR3 spans 15 amino acids. Between the trimmed V and J ends, which lost 2 bases and 5 bases, there was a span of 15 bases.

This clonotype was obtained from a human donor who donated a stem cell graft to a child with acute myeloid leukemia. The chain uses TRBV7-9 and TRBJ2-5, with D perhaps assigned TRBD1 or TRBD2 (5 bases each). This material consisted of PBMCs from the stem cell graft donor, taken from the stem cell graft. The CDR3 region is CASSLNWGYVETQYF. In DNA form, the CDR3 reads TGTGCCAGCAGCTTAAACTGGGGGTATGTGGAGACCCAGTACTTC.